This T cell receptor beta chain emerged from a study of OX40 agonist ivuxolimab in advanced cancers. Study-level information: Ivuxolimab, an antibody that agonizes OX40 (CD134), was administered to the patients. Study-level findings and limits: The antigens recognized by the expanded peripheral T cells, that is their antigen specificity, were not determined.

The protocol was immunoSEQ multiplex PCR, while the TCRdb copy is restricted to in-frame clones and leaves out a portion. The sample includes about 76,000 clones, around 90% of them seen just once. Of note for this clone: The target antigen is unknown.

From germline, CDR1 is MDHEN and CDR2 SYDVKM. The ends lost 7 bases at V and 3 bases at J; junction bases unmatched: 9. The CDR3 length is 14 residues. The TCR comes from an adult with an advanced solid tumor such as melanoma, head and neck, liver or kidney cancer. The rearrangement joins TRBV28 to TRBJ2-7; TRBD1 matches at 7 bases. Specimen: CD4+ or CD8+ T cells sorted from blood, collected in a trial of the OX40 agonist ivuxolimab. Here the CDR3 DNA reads TGTGCCAGCAACGAGCATAGACAGGGCTACGAGCAGTACTTC. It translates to CASNEHRQGYEQYF.